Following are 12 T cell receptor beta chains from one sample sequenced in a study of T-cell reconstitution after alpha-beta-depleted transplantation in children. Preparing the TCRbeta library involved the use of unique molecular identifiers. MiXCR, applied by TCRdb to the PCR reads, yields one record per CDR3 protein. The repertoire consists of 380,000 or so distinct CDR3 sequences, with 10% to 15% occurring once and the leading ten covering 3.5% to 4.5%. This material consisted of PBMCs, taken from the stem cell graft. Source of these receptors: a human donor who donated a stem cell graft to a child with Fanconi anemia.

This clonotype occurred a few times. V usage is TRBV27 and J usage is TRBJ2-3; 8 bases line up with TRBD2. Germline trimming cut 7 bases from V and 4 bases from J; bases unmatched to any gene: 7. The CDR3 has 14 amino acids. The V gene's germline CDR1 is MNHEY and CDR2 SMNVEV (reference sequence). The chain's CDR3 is CASNPRGGPDTQYF. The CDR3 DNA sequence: TGTGCCAGCAACCCTCGGGGGGGCCCAGATACGCAGTATTTT.

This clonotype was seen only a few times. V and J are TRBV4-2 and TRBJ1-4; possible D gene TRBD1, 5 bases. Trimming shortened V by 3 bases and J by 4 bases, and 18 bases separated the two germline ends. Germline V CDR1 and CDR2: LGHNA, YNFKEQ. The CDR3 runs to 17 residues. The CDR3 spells CASSHFGSTADNEKLFF. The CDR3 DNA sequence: TGTGCCAGCAGCCATTTCGGCTCGACAGCAGATAATGAAAAACTGTTTTTT.

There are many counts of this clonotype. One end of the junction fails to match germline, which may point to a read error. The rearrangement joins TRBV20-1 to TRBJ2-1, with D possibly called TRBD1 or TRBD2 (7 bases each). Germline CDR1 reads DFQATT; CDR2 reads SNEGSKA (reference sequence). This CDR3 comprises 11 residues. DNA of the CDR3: TGCAGTGCTTGGAGGGAGGGACAGCCGCTCTTC. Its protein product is CSAWREGQPLF.

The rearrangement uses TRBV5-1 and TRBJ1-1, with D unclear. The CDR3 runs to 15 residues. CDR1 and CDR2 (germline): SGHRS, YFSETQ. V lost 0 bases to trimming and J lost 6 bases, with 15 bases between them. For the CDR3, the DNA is TGCGCCAGCAGCTTGGATCTGAAGGGCAATTCTGAAGCTTTCTTT. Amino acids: CASSLDLKGNSEAFF.

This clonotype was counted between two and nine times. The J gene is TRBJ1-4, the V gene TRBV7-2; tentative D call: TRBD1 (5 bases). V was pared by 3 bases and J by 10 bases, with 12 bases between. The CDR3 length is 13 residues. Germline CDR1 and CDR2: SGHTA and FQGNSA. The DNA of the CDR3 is TGTGCCAGCAGCTTCAGGGTCCCCGGAAAACTGTTTTTT. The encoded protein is CASSFRVPGKLFF.

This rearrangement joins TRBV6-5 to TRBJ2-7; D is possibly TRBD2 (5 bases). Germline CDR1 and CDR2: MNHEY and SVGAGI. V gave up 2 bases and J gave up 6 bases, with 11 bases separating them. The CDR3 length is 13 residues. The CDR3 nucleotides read TGTGCCAGCAGTTACCGAGGGTTAGGCGAGCAGTACTTC. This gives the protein CASSYRGLGEQYF.

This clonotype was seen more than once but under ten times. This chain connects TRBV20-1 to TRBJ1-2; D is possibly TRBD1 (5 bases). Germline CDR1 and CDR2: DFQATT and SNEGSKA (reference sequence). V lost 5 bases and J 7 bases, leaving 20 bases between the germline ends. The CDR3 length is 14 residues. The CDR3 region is CSAYPPHGAVGYTF. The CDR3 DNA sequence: TGCAGTGCTTATCCGCCCCATGGGGCGGTTGGCTACACCTTC.

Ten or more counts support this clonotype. The CDR3 DNA is TGTGCCAGCAGCCAAGGCGCAGGAAGCACAGATACGCAGTATTTT. Its protein product is CASSQGAGSTDTQYF. The chain is built from TRBV3-1 and TRBJ2-3; D is ambiguous. The CDR3 has 15 amino acids. V was cut by 1 base and J by 0 bases, with 8 bases left in between. From germline, CDR1 is LGHDT and CDR2 YNNKEL (reference sequence).

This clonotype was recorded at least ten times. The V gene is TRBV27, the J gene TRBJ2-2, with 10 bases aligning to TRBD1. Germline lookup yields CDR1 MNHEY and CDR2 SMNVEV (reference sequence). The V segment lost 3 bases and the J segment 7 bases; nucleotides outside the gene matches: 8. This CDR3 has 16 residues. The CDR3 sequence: CASSFRRTGGVGELFF. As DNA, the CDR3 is TGTGCCAGCAGTTTTAGGCGGACAGGGGGTGTCGGGGAGCTGTTTTTT.

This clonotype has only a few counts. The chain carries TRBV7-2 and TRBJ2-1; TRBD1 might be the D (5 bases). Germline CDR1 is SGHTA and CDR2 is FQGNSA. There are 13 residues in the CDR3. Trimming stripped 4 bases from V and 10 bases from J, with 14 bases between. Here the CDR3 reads CASSSQGPGEQFF. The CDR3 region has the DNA TGTGCCAGCAGCTCCCAGGGTCCTGGAGAGCAGTTCTTC.

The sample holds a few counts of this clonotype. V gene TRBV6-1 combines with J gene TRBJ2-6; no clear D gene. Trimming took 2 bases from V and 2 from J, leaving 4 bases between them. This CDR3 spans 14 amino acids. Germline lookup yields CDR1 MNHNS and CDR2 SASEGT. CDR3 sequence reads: CASSELAGANVLTF. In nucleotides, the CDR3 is TGTGCCAGCAGTGAACTTGCTGGGGCCAACGTCCTGACTTTC.

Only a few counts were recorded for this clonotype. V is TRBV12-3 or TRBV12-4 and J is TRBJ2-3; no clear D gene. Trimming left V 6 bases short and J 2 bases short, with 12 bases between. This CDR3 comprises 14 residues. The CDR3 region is CASSYGPFTDTQYF. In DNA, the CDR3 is TGTGCCAGCAGCTACGGGCCCTTCACAGATACGCAGTATTTT.